The T cell receptor (beta chain) described here comes from a study of shared clonotypes between healthy human individuals. Using immunoSEQ multiplex PCR, the repertoire was profiled, and TCRdb retains in-frame clones only, with some absent. The table lists roughly 2.6 million clones, about 92% of them singletons. CDR3 size: 15 residues. Germline V gene sequence: CDR1 SGHTA, CDR2 FQGNSA. J gave up 9 bases and V 5 bases, and 8 bases lay outside the gene matches. Subsets obtained from CD4+ cells comprised CD45RA+ naive and CD45RA-negative memory cells. The clonotype was recovered from a man aged 18 to 29 in good health. This rearrangement joins TRBV7-2 to TRBJ1-6, with 9 nucleotides matching TRBD1. Sequenced sample: naive CD4+ T cells sorted from blood. Subset meaning: CD45RA+ positively selected. The CDR3 reads CASSGFRDRASPLHF. In DNA form, the CDR3 reads TGTGCCAGCAGCGGGTTCCGGGACAGGGCTTCACCCCTCCACTTT.